Shown below are 4 T cell receptor beta chains from a single sample sequenced in a study of response to subunit inactivated influenza vaccine. Via MiXCR, TCRdb re-called the RT-PCR reads, giving one row per CDR3 protein. The data hold 710,000 or so distinct CDR3 sequences, with 15% to 19% observed a single time. The source was PBMCs from blood, collected 11 to 12 days after vaccination. The origin of the receptors is a man aged 50-59 years who received an inactivated influenza vaccine.

This clonotype was recorded a few times. The chain recombines TRBV5-6 with TRBJ2-7; 7 bases line up with TRBD1. The trim removed 4 bases at V and 1 base at J, leaving 5 bases unmatched. CDR1 and CDR2 from the germline V gene are SGHDT and YYEEEE. The CDR3 runs 14 residues. CDR3 sequence reads: CASSRPGGSYEQYF. As DNA, the CDR3 is TGTGCCAGCAGCCGGCCAGGGGGTTCCTACGAGCAGTACTTC.

This clonotype has ten or more counts. V is TRBV21-1 and J is TRBJ2-7; the DNA was not used to check the table's D call, TRBD1. TRBV21-1 is labeled a pseudogene. The CDR3 loop spans 15 amino acids. The CDR3 bases are TGTGCCAGCAGAGGAAACGGACGGGCGAGCGACGAGCAGTACTTC. Amino acid sequence: CASRGNGRASDEQYF.

This clonotype has only a few counts. The chain carries TRBV7-2 and TRBJ2-3, with 9 bases matching TRBD1. Germline CDR1 and CDR2: SGHTA and FQGNSA. The CDR3 totals 14 residues. V gave up 3 bases and J gave up 10 bases; unmatched junction bases: 8. The CDR3 nucleotides read TGTGCCAGCAGCTTCACGACAGGGGGACGGGCGCAGTATTTT. It translates to CASSFTTGGRAQYF.

The genes are TRBV7-2 and TRBJ1-6; 8 bases match TRBD1. V dropped 5 bases and J dropped 6; count of bases not matched to a gene: 6. CDR3 length: 15 residues. The germline gives CDR1 SGHTA, CDR2 FQGNSA. The CDR3 is CASSQGTGVNSPLHF. CDR3 DNA: TGTGCCAGCAGCCAGGGGACAGGCGTTAATTCACCCCTCCACTTT.